This T cell receptor (beta chain) originates from a study of blood T cell repertoires in COVID-19. Study details: The United States, Italy and Spain were the sources of the acute and convalescent COVID-19 samples. PBMCs, B-cell-depleted T cells, or T cells provided the cDNA or gDNA that made up the material.

Germline lookup yields CDR1 SGHTS and CDR2 YDEGEE. V lost 5 bases to trimming and J lost 2 bases; unmatched junction nucleotides: 6. The CDR3 contains 16 residues. Original analysis: By means of reference gene primer amplification, nucleated cell counts were estimated. This table comes from immunoSEQ multiplex PCR, and its TCRdb copy is limited to in-frame clones, with some not included. That table is the source of V, J and clone size, and D and trimming were worked out from the DNA. The repertoire consists of 100,000 to 150,000 clones, with approximately 87% occurring once and the leading ten covering 3% to 5%.

Sample: peripheral blood. The rearrangement links TRBV5-8 to TRBJ2-2, with 10 nucleotides matching TRBD2. The receptor's source is a man between 60 and 75 years old with acute or convalescent COVID-19. CDR3 nucleotide sequence: TGTGCCAGCAGGAGGAGACTAGCGGGTAACACCGGGGAGCTGTTTTTT. Translating gives CASRRRLAGNTGELFF.